Listed here are 15 T cell receptor beta chains from one sample, sequenced in a study of low-dose radiotherapy and immunotherapy resistance in tumors. Primers targeting TRAV and TRBV primed first-strand cDNA, covering alpha and beta chains. PCR amplification of the TCRs was performed with Phusion for 20 to 25 PCR cycles, and it relied on a constant-region primer together with a V-primer adapter. TCRdb re-called the reads with MiXCR, one entry per CDR3 protein. Of 65,000 to 95,000 distinct CDR3 sequences in the sample, less than 20% were seen once. Time point reported: after trial treatment. Treatment given: LDRT plus nivolumab, ipilimumab, low-dose cyclophosphamide and aspirin (RACIN trial). Material: PBMCs, obtained after low-dose radiotherapy plus immunotherapy. These receptors came from a male donor with prostate cancer.

This clonotype was recorded many times. The chain is built from TRBV10-3 and TRBJ1-4; maybe TRBD1 (5 bases). CDR1 ENHRY and CDR2 SYGVKD come from the germline V gene. The CDR3 spans 16 residues. The ends were cut back, 4 bases at V and 0 bases at J, with 12 bases in the middle. The CDR3 nucleotides are TGTGCCATCAGTGGTACTAGGGGAACAACTAATGAAAAACTGTTTTTT. Protein sequence: CAISGTRGTTNEKLFF.

This clonotype came up many times. This sequence joins TRBV11-1 and TRBJ2-3, with 7 bases lining up with TRBD1. The CDR3 contains 14 residues. Germline-derived CDR1 and CDR2 are SGHAT and FQDESV (reference sequence). The junction had 1 base not matched to a gene; V was cut back by 1 base and J by 3 bases. CDR3 sequence reads: CASSLDRGTDTQYF. In DNA form, the CDR3 reads TGTGCCAGCAGCTTAGACAGGGGAACAGATACGCAGTATTTT.

This chain uses TRBV20-1 with TRBJ1-2, with 10 bases lining up with TRBD1. V trimming: 5 bases; J trimming: 5 bases; junction bases outside the gene matches: 8. There are 14 residues in the CDR3. Looked up from germline, CDR1 is DFQATT and CDR2 is SNEGSKA (reference sequence). The CDR3 DNA sequence: TGCAGTGCTGGTAGGGACAGGGGCTTTTATGGCTACACCTTC. Its protein is CSAGRDRGFYGYTF.

This clonotype was detected ten times or more. J is TRBJ2-7 and V is TRBV28; 8 nucleotides align to TRBD1. The germline gives CDR1 MDHEN, CDR2 SYDVKM. V lost 5 bases to trimming and J lost 1 base; unmatched junction nucleotides: 7. This CDR3 region has 15 residues. The CDR3 spells CASSPPGGLSYEQYF. In nucleotides, the CDR3 is TGTGCCAGCAGTCCACCAGGGGGCTTATCCTACGAGCAGTACTTC.

This clonotype was seen ten or more times. The rearrangement links TRBV6-6 to TRBJ2-1; 13 bases map to TRBD2. Germline V gene sequence: CDR1 MNHNY, CDR2 SVGAGI (reference sequence). V shed 6 bases and J 5 bases; nucleotides not matched to a gene: 4. The CDR3 has 15 residues. This CDR3 reads CASRSGTSGNNEQFF. Here the CDR3 DNA reads TGTGCCAGCAGAAGCGGGACTAGCGGGAACAATGAGCAGTTCTTC.

This clonotype appeared many times. In nucleotides, the CDR3 is TGTGCCAGCAGCTTAGCCCGTGACACCGGGGAGCTGTTTTTT. Translated, it gives CASSLARDTGELFF. The chain couples TRBV7-3 to TRBJ2-2; D remains ambiguous. CDR1 is SGHTA and CDR2 is FQGTGA in the germline V gene. The CDR3 runs to 14 residues. V shed 2 bases and J shed 3 bases, with 7 bases lying between them. Drawing the rest from reference TRBV7-3 and TRBJ2-2, the complete variable domain is GAGVSQTPSNKVTEKGKYVELRCDPISGHTALYWYRQSLGQGPEFLIYFQGTGAADDSGLPNDRFFAVRPEGSVSTLKIQRTERGDSAVYLCASSLARDTGELFFGEGSRLTVL.

This clonotype occurred many times. V is TRBV6-1 and J is TRBJ2-7; no reliable D call. Trimming cost V 5 bases and J 0 bases, with 8 bases left between them. This CDR3 is 13 amino acids long. In germline, CDR1 is MNHNS, CDR2 SASEGT. CDR3 protein: CASSNPGSYEQYF. Here the CDR3 DNA reads TGTGCCAGCAGTAACCCAGGCTCCTACGAGCAGTACTTC.

A note on this clonotype: This sequence may be a read error, since a much larger clone differs from it by one base. The chain carries TRBV6-2 or TRBV6-3 and TRBJ1-5; D remains ambiguous. V lost 6 bases, J lost 5 bases, and 8 bases lay in between. The CDR3 is 12 amino acids. From germline, CDR1 is MNHEY and CDR2 SVGEGT. The CDR3 here is CASSPVYQPQHF. The DNA for the CDR3 is TGTGCCAGCAGCCCGGTCTATCAGCCCCAGCATTTT.

This clonotype was observed a few times. The chain carries TRBV6-6 and TRBJ2-2; TRBD1 matches at 7 bases. Germline V gives CDR1 MNHNY, CDR2 SVGAGI (reference sequence). V shed 6 bases, J shed 6 bases, and the junction held 10 bases outside the gene matches. This CDR3 contains 15 residues. The CDR3: CASRSQGEMAGELFF. DNA of the CDR3: TGTGCCAGCAGGTCCCAGGGGGAGATGGCCGGGGAGCTGTTTTTT.

The J gene is TRBJ1-5, the V gene TRBV6-2 or TRBV6-3, with a possible D match to TRBD1 (5 bases). Deletions cut 0 bases from V and 7 bases from J, with 13 bases between. This CDR3 is built from 15 residues. The V gene's germline CDR1 is MNHEY and CDR2 SVGEGT. The CDR3 spells CASSYSVGAIQPQHF. The CDR3, as DNA: TGTGCCAGCAGTTACTCGGTCGGGGCGATCCAGCCCCAGCATTTT.

There are many counts of this clonotype. The rearrangement uses TRBV15 and TRBJ2-5; TRBD1 might be the D (5 bases). Germline CDR1 is LNHNV and CDR2 is YYDKDF (reference sequence). V gave up 0 bases and J gave up 2 bases, with 10 bases separating them. This CDR3 has 15 amino acids. This CDR3 reads CATSREVDRQETQYF. As DNA, the CDR3 is TGTGCCACCAGCAGAGAAGTAGACAGACAAGAGACCCAGTACTTC.

This clonotype was seen repeatedly, ten times or more. The DNA for the CDR3 is TGCAGTGCGCTCGGACCCGCGAACACCGGGGAGCTGTTTTTT. This encodes CSALGPANTGELFF. The V gene is TRBV20-1, the J gene TRBJ2-2; D not resolved. The germline CDR1 and CDR2 sequences are DFQATT and SNEGSKA (reference sequence). The CDR3 loop spans 14 amino acids. Trimming took 6 bases from V and 0 from J, leaving 11 bases between them.

This clonotype appeared many times. J is TRBJ1-1 and V is TRBV28; D unclear. Germline lookup yields CDR1 MDHEN and CDR2 SYDVKM. This CDR3 has 12 amino acids. The germline V and J ends were trimmed by 6 bases and 0 bases, with 5 bases remaining between them. In nucleotides, the CDR3 is TGTGCCAGCAGACAGTTGAACACTGAAGCTTTCTTT. It translates to CASRQLNTEAFF.

This clonotype was counted many times. The chain carries TRBV6-1 and TRBJ2-7, with a possible D match to TRBD1 (5 bases). Germline V gives CDR1 MNHNS, CDR2 SASEGT. The V end lost 1 base, the J end lost 5 bases, and 12 bases lay between the germline ends. The CDR3 loop spans 14 amino acids. CDR3 region: CASSEGRRVDEQYF. In DNA, the CDR3 is TGTGCCAGCAGTGAAGGTCGCAGGGTGGACGAGCAGTACTTC.

This clonotype was seen many times. The gene calls are TRBV16 and TRBJ2-1; no firm D call. V lost 1 base and J lost 9, with 4 bases in between. Per germline, CDR1 KGHSY and CDR2 FQNENV. CDR3 size: 11 residues. Written as DNA, the CDR3 is TGTGCCAGCAGCCAATTGGGTGAGCAGTTCTTC. Encoded protein: CASSQLGEQFF. Full variable domain (missing parts from reference TRBV16 and TRBJ2-1): GEEVAQTPKHLVRGEGQKAKLYCAPIKGHSYVFWYQQVLKNEFKFLISFQNENVFDETGMPKERFSAKCLPNSPCSLEIQATKLEDSAVYFCASSQLGEQFFGPGTRLTVL.